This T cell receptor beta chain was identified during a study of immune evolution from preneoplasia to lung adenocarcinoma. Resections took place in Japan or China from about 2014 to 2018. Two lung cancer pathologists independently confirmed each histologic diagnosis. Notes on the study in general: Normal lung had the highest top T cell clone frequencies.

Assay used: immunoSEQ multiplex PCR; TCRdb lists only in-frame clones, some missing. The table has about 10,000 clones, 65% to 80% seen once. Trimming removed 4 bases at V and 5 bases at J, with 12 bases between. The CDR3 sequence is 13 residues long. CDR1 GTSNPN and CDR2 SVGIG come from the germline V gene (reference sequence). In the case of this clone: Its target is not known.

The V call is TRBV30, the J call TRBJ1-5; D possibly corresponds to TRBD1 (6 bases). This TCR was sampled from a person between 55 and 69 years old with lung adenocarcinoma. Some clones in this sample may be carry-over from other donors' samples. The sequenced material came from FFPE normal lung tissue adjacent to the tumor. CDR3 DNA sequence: TGTGCCTGGACCGCACAGGGCGATCAGCCCCAGCATTTT. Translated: CAWTAQGDQPQHF. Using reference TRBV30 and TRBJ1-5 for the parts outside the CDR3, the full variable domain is SQTIHQWPATLVQPVGSPLSLECTVEGTSNPNLYWYRQAAGRGLQLLFYSVGIGQISSEVPQNLSASRPQDRQFILSSKKLLLSDSGFYLCAWTAQGDQPQHFGDGTRLSIL.